This entry features one TCR beta chain sequence. The CDR3 totals 14 residues. Germline assignment: CDR1 MNHNS and CDR2 SASEGT. V trimming: 9 bases; J trimming: 3 bases; junction bases outside the gene matches: 8. The sample belongs to a study of cytomegalovirus exposure and HLA in healthy donors. 60 Vbeta and 13 Jbeta primers were used in PCR. This table comes from immunoSEQ multiplex PCR, and its TCRdb copy is limited to in-frame clones, with some not included. The table records more than 95,000 clones, around three quarters of them present only once. The receptor's source is a man over 45 in good health and CMV-seropositive. V is TRBV6-1 and J is TRBJ1-1; 9 bases agree with TRBD1. Sequenced: PBMCs. The CDR3 nucleotides read TGTGCCAGTATTCCGGGACAGGGATACACTGAAGCTTTCTTT. It translates to CASIPGQGYTEAFF.